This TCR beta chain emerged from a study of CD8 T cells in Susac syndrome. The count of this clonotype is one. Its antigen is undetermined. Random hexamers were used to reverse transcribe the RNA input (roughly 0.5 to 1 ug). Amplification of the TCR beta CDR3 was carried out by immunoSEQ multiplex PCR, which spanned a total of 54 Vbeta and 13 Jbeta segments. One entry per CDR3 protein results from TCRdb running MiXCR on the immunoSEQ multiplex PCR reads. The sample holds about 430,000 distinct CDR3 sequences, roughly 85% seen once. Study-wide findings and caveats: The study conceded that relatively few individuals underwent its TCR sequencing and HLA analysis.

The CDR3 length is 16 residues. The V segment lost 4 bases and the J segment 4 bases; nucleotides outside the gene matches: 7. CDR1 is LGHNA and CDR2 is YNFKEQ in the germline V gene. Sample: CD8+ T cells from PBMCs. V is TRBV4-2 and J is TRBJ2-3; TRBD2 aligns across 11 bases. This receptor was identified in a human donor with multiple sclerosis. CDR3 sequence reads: CASSPQGLAEPDTQYF. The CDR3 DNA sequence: TGTGCCAGCAGCCCCCAGGGACTAGCGGAGCCAGATACGCAGTATTTT.